The entry below describes one T cell receptor beta chain. What it recognizes is unknown. A junction boundary mismatches the germline segment, possibly from a read error. The sample belongs to a study of T cells in Graves' hyperthyroidism and ophthalmopathy. Regarding the study as a whole: Most clonotypes expanded in the thyroid (above 0.001) were also present in blood. Ophthalmopathy prediction by the model preceded onset by a median approximately 6.9 months.

Germline V gene data show CDR1 as SEHNR and CDR2 as FQNEAQ (reference sequence). The CDR3 totals 15 residues. Template material for amplifying TCR beta CDR3 regions consisted of RNA transcripts. HTBI primers were employed in a first-round RT-PCR of the TCR CDR3. One entry per CDR3 protein results from TCRdb running MiXCR on the multiplex PCR reads. The sample holds around 540,000 distinct CDR3 sequences, about half seen once. The rearrangement uses TRBV7-9 and TRBJ1-2, with D hard to call. The sequencing input was peripheral blood or thyroid tissue (not recorded which). This clonotype was obtained from a woman between 18 and 30 years old with Graves' hyperthyroidism. In DNA, the CDR3 is TGTGCCAGCGGCTTACTGTCTACACCGCGTTATGGCTACACCTTC. This encodes CASGLLSTPRYGYTF.